The 5 T cell receptor beta chains below come from one sample, sequenced in a study of Ad26.COV2.S vaccination and SARS-CoV-2 variants. Here immunoSEQ multiplex PCR was the method, and the copy in TCRdb shows in-frame clones only, minus some. The sample comprises some 340,000 clones, just over 85% of which are singletons, and 1.9% rests with the top ten. Specified treatment: roughly 18 received Ad26.COV2.S at low or high dose, single or two shots; five or six received placebo; per-sample allocation not given. Following the first vaccine or placebo injection, samples were taken on day 63. Sequences were derived from peripheral blood, sampled in a trial of Ad26.COV2.S vaccine versus placebo. Source of these receptors: a person aged 18-60 years who received the Ad26.COV2.S COVID-19 vaccine or a placebo.

The sample holds a few counts of this clone. J is TRBJ1-2 and V is TRBV15; TRBD1 might be the D (6 bases). The CDR3 length is 13 residues. Trimming took off 1 base at V and 9 bases at J, with 12 bases between the two ends. The germline CDR1 and CDR2 sequences are LNHNV and YYDKDF (reference sequence). In nucleotides, the CDR3 is TGTGCCACCAGCAGAGTACTCGGACAGAGCTACACCTTC. Amino acids: CATSRVLGQSYTF. Supplemented by reference TRBV15 and TRBJ1-2, the full variable domain reads DAMVIQNPRYQVTQFGKPVTLSCSQTLNHNVMYWYQQKSSQAPKLLFHYYDKDFNNEADTPDNFQSRRPNTSFCFLDIRSPGLGDTAMYLCATSRVLGQSYTFGSGTRLTVV.

This rearrangement joins TRBV27 to TRBJ2-6, with D perhaps matching TRBD2 (6 bases). V shed 5 bases and J shed 2 bases, with 19 bases lying between them. The CDR3 runs to 18 residues. The germline gives CDR1 MNHEY, CDR2 SMNVEV (reference sequence). CDR3: CASSKSSGRGTGANVLTF. In nucleotides, the CDR3 is TGTGCCAGCAGTAAGTCCTCAGGGCGCGGGACTGGGGCCAACGTCCTGACTTTC.

Here the CDR3 DNA reads TGCGCCAGCAGCTTGGCCCCCAGGGTCTACGAGCAGTACTTC. It translates to CASSLAPRVYEQYF. The chain employs TRBV5-1 and TRBJ2-7, with D possibly TRBD1 on 5 matching bases. The V and J ends lost 0 bases and 3 bases respectively, with 10 bases between them. The CDR3 sequence is 14 residues long. Looked up from germline, CDR1 is SGHRS and CDR2 is YFSETQ. Filled out from reference TRBV5-1 and TRBJ2-7, the complete variable domain reads KAGVTQTPRYLIKTRGQQVTLSCSPISGHRSVSWYQQTPGQGLQFLFEYFSETQRNKGNFPGRFSGRQFSNSRSEMNVSTLELGDSALYLCASSLAPRVYEQYFGPGTRLTVT.

The chain joins TRBV4-1 to TRBJ2-1, with D unresolved. Germline assignment: CDR1 MGHRA and CDR2 YSYEKL. V lost 0 bases and J 4 bases, leaving 7 bases between the germline ends. The CDR3 runs 14 residues. The CDR3 nucleotides read TGCGCCAGCAGCCAAGATAACAGTTACAATGAGCAGTTCTTC. Its translation: CASSQDNSYNEQFF.

The V call is TRBV5-4, the J call TRBJ2-3; the match to TRBD2 covers 11 bases. The germline V gene encodes CDR1 SGHNT and CDR2 YYREEE (reference sequence). Trimming took 2 bases from V and 3 from J; bases not matched to a gene: 5. This CDR3 has 16 residues. CDR3 sequence reads: CASSFPPSGGTDTQYF. The CDR3 bases are TGTGCCAGCAGCTTCCCGCCTAGCGGGGGGACAGATACGCAGTATTTT.